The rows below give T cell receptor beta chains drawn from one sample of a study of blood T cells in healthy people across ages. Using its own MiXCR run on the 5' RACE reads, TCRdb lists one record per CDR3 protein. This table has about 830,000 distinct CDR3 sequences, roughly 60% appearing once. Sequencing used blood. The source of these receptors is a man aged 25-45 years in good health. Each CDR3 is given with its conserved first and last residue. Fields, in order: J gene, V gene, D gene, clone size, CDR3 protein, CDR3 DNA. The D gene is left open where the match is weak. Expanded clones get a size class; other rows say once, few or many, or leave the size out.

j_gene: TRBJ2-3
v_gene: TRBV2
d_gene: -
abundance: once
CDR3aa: CASSDWGAASTDTQYF
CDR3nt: TGTGCCAGCAGTGATTGGGGGGCCGCCAGCACAGATACGCAGTATTTT

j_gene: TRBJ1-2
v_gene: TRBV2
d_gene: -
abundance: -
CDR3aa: CASRTQANYGYTF
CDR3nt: TGTGCCAGCAGAACACAAGCTAACTATGGCTACACCTTC

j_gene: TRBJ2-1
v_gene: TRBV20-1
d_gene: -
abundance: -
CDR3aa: CSAKGGGGNYNEQFF
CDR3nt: TGCAGTGCTAAAGGGGGCGGGGGGAACTACAATGAGCAGTTCTTC

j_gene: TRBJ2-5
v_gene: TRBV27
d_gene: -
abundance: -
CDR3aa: CASGLSRGNEQYF
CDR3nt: TGTGCCAGCGGCTTATCTCGAGGCAATGAGCAGTACTTC

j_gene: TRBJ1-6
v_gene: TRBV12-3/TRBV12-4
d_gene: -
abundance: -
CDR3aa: CASSLSANSPLHF
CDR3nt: TGTGCCAGCAGTTTATCCGCGAATTCACCCCTCCACTTT

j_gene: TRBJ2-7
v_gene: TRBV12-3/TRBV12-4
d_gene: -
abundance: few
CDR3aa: CASSTGDGSYEQYF
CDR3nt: TGTGCCAGCAGTACGGGGGACGGTTCCTACGAGCAGTACTTC

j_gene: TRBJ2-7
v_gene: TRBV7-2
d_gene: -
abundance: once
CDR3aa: CASSRDKDRQSYEQYF
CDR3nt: TGTGCCAGCAGCCGGGACAAAGACAGACAATCCTACGAGCAGTACTTC

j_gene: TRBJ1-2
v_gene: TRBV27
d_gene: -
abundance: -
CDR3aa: CASSLGGSYGYTF
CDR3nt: TGTGCCAGCAGTTTGGGCGGTTCCTATGGCTACACCTTC

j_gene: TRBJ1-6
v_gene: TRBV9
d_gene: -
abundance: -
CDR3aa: CASSVGRGNSPLHF
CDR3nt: TGTGCCAGCAGCGTAGGAAGGGGGAATTCACCCCTCCACTTT

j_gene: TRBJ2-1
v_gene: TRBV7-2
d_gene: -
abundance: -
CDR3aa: CASTTPAIYNEQFF
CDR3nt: TGTGCCAGCACCACCCCGGCAATCTACAATGAGCAGTTCTTC

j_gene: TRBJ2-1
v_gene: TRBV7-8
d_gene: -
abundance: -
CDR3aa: CASREGNTYNEQFF
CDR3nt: TGTGCCAGCAGGGAGGGGAATACCTACAATGAGCAGTTCTTC

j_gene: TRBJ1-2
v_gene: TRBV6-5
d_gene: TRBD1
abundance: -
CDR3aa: CASSKGASLGYTF
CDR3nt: TGTGCCAGCAGTAAGGGGGCAAGTCTAGGCTACACCTTC

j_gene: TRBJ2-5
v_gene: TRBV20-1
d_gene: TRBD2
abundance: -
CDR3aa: CSAFPTSGPKETQYF
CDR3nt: TGCAGTGCTTTTCCGACTAGCGGACCAAAAGAGACCCAGTACTTC

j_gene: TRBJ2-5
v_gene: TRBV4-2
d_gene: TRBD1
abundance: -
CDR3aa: CASSQDTGRGRETQYF
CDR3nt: TGTGCCAGCAGCCAAGATACGGGCAGGGGGCGAGAGACCCAGTACTTC

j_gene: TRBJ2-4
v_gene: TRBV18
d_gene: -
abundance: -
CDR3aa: CASSPSSGFNIQYF
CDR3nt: TGTGCCAGCTCACCATCATCTGGCTTTAACATTCAGTACTTC

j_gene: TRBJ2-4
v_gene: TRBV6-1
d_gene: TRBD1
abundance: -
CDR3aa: CASSEALRRGQGAKNIQYF
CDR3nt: TGTGCCAGCAGTGAAGCGCTTAGAAGGGGACAGGGGGCCAAAAACATTCAGTACTTC

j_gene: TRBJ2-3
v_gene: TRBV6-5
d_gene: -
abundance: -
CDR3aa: CASSYFEADTQYF
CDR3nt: TGTGCCAGCAGTTACTTTGAGGCAGATACGCAGTATTTT

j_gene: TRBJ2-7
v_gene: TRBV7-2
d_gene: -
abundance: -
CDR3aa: CASSQRLASYEQYF
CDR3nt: TGTGCCAGCAGCCAACGGCTAGCCTCCTACGAGCAGTACTTC

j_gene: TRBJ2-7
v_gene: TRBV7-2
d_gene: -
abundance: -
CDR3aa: CASSLDGITTYEQYF
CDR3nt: TGTGCCAGCAGCTTAGACGGAATCACTACCTACGAGCAGTACTTC

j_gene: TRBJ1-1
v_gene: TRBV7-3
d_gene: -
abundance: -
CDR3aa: CASSLSIALNTEAFF
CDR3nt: TGTGCCAGCAGCTTATCTATAGCTTTGAACACTGAAGCTTTCTTT

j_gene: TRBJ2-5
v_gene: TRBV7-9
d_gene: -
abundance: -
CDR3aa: CASHLAYQETQYF
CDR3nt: TGTGCCAGCCATCTGGCATACCAAGAGACCCAGTACTTC

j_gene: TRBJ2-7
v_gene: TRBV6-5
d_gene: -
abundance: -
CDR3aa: CASTTGGREQYF
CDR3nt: TGTGCCAGCACAACGGGGGGCCGCGAGCAGTACTTC

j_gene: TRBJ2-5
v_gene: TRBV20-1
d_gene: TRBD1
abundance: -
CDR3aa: CSAREPDRVNYEQYF
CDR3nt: TGCAGTGCTAGAGAACCGGACAGGGTGAACTATGAGCAGTACTTC

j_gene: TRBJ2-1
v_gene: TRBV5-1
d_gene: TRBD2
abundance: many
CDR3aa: CASSTSGGRNEQFF
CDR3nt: TGCGCCAGCAGCACTAGCGGGGGAAGAAATGAGCAGTTCTTC

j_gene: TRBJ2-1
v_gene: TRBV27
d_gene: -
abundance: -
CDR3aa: CASSLSRVDNEQFF
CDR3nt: TGTGCCAGCAGTTTAAGCAGGGTCGACAATGAGCAGTTCTTC

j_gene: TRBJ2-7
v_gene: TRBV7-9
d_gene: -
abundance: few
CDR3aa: CASSLGTGLAYEQYF
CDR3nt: TGTGCCAGCAGCTTGGGGACAGGACTAGCCTACGAGCAGTACTTC

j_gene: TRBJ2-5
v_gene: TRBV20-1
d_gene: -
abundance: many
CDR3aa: CSATGTKRRGGFGETQYF
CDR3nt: TGCAGTGCTACGGGGACGAAGAGAAGGGGCGGGTTCGGAGAGACCCAGTACTTC

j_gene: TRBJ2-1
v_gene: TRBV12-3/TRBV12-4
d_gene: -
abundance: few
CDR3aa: CASSKPDREQFF
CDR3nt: TGTGCCAGCAGTAAACCCGATAGGGAGCAGTTCTTC

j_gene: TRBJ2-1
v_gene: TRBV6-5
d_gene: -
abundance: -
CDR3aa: CASSIQDSYNHNEQFF
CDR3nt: TGTGCCAGCAGTATACAGGACTCCTATAACCACAATGAGCAGTTCTTC

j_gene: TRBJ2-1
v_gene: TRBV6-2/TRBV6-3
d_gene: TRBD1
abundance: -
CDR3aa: CASSRAGQGNNEQFF
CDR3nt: TGTGCCAGCAGCCGTGCTGGACAGGGGAACAATGAGCAGTTCTTC

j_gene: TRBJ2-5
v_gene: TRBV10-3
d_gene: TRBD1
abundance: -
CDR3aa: CAARPGQGETQYF
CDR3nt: TGTGCCGCCCGACCGGGACAGGGGGAGACCCAGTACTTC

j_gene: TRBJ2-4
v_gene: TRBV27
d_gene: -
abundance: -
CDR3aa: CASSLQAPPTAKNIQYF
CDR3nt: TGTGCCAGCAGTTTACAAGCCCCCCCAACAGCCAAAAACATTCAGTACTTC

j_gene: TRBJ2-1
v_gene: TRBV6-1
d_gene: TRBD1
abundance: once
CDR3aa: CASSGQVYNEQFF
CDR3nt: TGTGCCAGCAGCGGACAGGTCTACAATGAGCAGTTCTTC

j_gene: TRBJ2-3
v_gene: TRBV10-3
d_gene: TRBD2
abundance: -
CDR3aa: CASRGGAADTQYF
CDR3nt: TGTGCCTCTCGGGGGGGGGCGGCAGATACGCAGTATTTT

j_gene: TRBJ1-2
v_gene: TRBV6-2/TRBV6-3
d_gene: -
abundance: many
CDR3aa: CASIGGDGGYTF
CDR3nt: TGTGCCAGCATCGGGGGCGACGGTGGCTACACCTTC

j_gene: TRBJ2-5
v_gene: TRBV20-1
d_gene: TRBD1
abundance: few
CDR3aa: CSAKGTGGARETQYF
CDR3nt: TGCAGTGCTAAAGGGACAGGGGGCGCAAGGGAGACCCAGTACTTC

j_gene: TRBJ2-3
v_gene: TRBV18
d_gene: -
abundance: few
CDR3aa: CASSPDGELADTQYF
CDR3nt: TGTGCCAGCTCCCCTGACGGGGAGCTAGCAGATACGCAGTATTTT

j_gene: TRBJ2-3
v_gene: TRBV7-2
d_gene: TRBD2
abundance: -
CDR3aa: CASSLTSGVLQYF
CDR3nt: TGTGCCAGCAGCCTGACTAGCGGGGTTTTACAGTATTTT

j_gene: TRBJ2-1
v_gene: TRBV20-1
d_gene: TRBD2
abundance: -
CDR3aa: CSAPGTSGYNEQFF
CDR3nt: TGCAGTGCCCCAGGGACTAGCGGGTACAATGAGCAGTTCTTC

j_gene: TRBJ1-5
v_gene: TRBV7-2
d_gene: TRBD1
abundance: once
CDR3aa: CASSLASQGVYQPQHF
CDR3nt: TGTGCCAGCAGCTTAGCGTCCCAGGGGGTTTATCAGCCCCAGCATTTT

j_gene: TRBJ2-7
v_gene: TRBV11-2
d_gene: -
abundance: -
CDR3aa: CASSSVGVRAYEQYF
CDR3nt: TGTGCCAGCAGCTCCGTGGGGGTAAGGGCCTACGAGCAGTACTTC

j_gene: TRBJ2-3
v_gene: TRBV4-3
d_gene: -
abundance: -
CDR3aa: CASSQDWLDTQYF
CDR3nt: TGCGCCAGCAGCCAAGATTGGTTAGATACGCAGTATTTT

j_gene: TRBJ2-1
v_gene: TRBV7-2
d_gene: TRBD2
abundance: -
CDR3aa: CASSLTSGGHNEQFF
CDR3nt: TGTGCCAGCAGCTTAACTAGCGGGGGCCACAATGAGCAGTTCTTC

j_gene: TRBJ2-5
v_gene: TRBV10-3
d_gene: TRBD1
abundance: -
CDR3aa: CAISDNARGPETQYF
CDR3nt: TGTGCCATCAGTGATAATGCCAGGGGGCCTGAGACCCAGTACTTC

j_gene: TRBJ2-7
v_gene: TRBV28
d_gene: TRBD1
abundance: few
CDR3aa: CASSLTGVNEQYF
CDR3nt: TGTGCCAGCAGTTTGACAGGGGTAAACGAGCAGTACTTC

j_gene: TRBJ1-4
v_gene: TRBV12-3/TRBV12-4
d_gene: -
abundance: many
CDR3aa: CASSLRGLGEKLFF
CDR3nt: TGTGCCAGCAGTTTGAGGGGACTGGGTGAAAAACTGTTTTTT

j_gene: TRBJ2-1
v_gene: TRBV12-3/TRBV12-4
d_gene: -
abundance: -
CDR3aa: CASSFPGANEQFF
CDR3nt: TGTGCCAGCAGTTTTCCAGGGGCAAATGAGCAGTTCTTC